This T cell receptor beta chain was sequenced in a study of blood T cell repertoires in COVID-19. Across the whole study: T cells, B-cell-depleted T cells, or PBMCs provided the cDNA or gDNA that served as material.

The protocol was immunoSEQ multiplex PCR, while the TCRdb copy is restricted to in-frame clones and leaves out a portion. This sample yields some 100,000 clones, of which 84% are seen a single time; around 8% belongs to the top ten. The length of the CDR3 is 13 residues. The V end lost 7 bases, the J end lost 0 bases, and 7 bases lay between the germline ends. The V gene's germline CDR1 is MDHEN and CDR2 SYDVKM. The V gene is TRBV28, the J gene TRBJ1-5; no clear D. Input material: peripheral blood. The sequence derives from a woman of 80 years or more with active or convalescent COVID-19. The CDR3 bases are TGTGCCAGCACGGTCTATAGCAATCAGCCCCAGCATTTT. Translation: CASTVYSNQPQHF.